This T cell receptor beta chain comes out of a study of T-cell reconstitution after alpha-beta-depleted transplantation in children. Losses at the gene ends were 5 bases for V and 9 bases for J; bases not matched to a gene: 3. Germline CDR1 reads DFQATT; CDR2 reads SNEGSKA (reference sequence). The CDR3 length is 13 residues. The authors prepared the TCRbeta library with unique molecular identifiers. TCRdb analysed the PCR reads with MiXCR anew, one entry per CDR3 protein. The table has some 500,000 distinct CDR3 sequences, roughly 33% seen once. This clonotype was counted only a few times. The chain is built from TRBV20-1 and TRBJ2-1; TRBD2 matches 14 bases. The receptor was isolated from a human donor who donated a stem cell graft to a child with aplastic anemia. Sequencing used PBMCs from the stem cell graft donor, obtained from the stem cell graft. The CDR3: CSAWTSGRFEQFF. DNA for the CDR3: TGCAGTGCTTGGACTAGCGGGAGGTTTGAGCAGTTCTTC.